This T cell receptor beta chain was sequenced during a study of Graves' ophthalmopathy and Graves' hyperthyroidism (dated by TCRdb to the late 2010s). With respect to the entire study: Stable hyperthyroidism was defined as no progression to ophthalmopathy within 18 months of follow-up. TCR beta repertoire signatures were used to distinguish Graves' ophthalmopathy from Graves' hyperthyroidism and to predict progression to ophthalmopathy. In total, 135 blood samples were TCR-sequenced: around 42 ophthalmopathy, roughly 80 hyperthyroidism and approximately 17 hyperthyroidism-to-ophthalmopathy patients. To explore V-J signatures that separate ophthalmopathy from hyperthyroidism, a discovery set of more than 95 patients was enrolled, consisting of under 50 with ophthalmopathy and approximately 57 with stable hyperthyroidism. An independent validation cohort comprised roughly 20 hyperthyroidism patients and some 16 patients who later progressed from hyperthyroidism to ophthalmopathy. In roughly 6 hyperthyroidism patients, T-cell repertoires of thyroid tissue and blood were compared. Following sample collection, hyperthyroidism patients were given methimazole at a starting dose of 30 mg daily, and ophthalmopathy patients were given high-dose intravenous methylprednisolone. Overall study results and their limits: No statistical method was used to set the sample size in advance, and the investigators knew which group each participant was assigned to. In validation, the model predicted ophthalmopathy progression with more than 55% sensitivity and approximately 78% specificity; about a dozen predicted patients were CT-confirmed with GO in a median of about 7.1 months. In cross-validation, the 13-signature model distinguished ophthalmopathy from stable hyperthyroidism with about 88% sensitivity and about 84% specificity, and in the test set the corresponding values were around 78% and 73%. Most expanded thyroid clonotypes with frequency above 0.001 were also detected in blood, suggesting blood repertoires may reflect the thyroid immune response.

For repertoire sequencing, TCR beta CDR3 regions were amplified from RNA transcripts. The first round was an RT-PCR using HTBI primers with the Qiagen OneStep RT-PCR kit, and this first round was followed by a second-round multiplex PCR, then size selection and purification. Libraries were sequenced on an Illumina HiSeq2000 using paired-end 100 bp reads. As for how the authors treated the data: Reads were processed with SOAPnuke, discarding reads with adapters, uncalled bases, mean Phred below 15, or no exact constant-primer or identifier match. High-quality paired reads were merged with COPE v1.2.5. Each unique nucleotide sequence was treated as a clonotype, and MiTCR v1.1 was used to align the clonotypes to the IMGT TRB V, D and J references. The analysis was limited to V-J combinations with a frequency above 0.0001, which together covered roughly 99% of the repertoires. For each V-J combination, a TCR clonal expansion and chaos score was defined as F50 clonal expansion divided by the chaos observed in the TCRdist matrix. Welch's t-statistics and random forest were used to reduce the features to 10 to 15 V-J combinations, which were then used as input to a naive Bayes classifier. The Morisita-Horn index was used to measure how similar the thyroid and blood repertoires were. TCRdb applied fastp at Q25 and MiXCR to the public reads, then kept only in-frame beta chains. Records with the same CDR3 protein are collapsed into one entry carrying the most frequent genes and DNA. The authors' filters were not applied to this entry. This sample has 1 million to 1.3 million distinct CDR3 sequences in its table, and about 35% of those were observed once. Of the sample, over 8.5% falls within the top ten clones.

Hyperthyroidism patients were newly diagnosed, were aged 18 to 65 years, and had a disease duration under 2 months. Patients with other autoimmune diseases, uncontrolled infections, pregnancy or lactation were excluded from the study. Diagnosis was based on clinical symptoms, serum thyroxine, TRAb, thyroid ultrasound and orbital computed tomography. Total RNA was extracted with Trizol reagent and quality-checked on an Agilent 2100 Bioanalyzer. This clonotype was detected ten times or more. No cognate antigen has been identified for it. The record has no base qualities; no much larger clone is one base away. The CDR3 runs 16 residues from the cysteine to the phenylalanine. This entry keeps only the CDR3 DNA: 48 bases, framed from base 1. Here V drops 0 bases and J drops 4 bases, and the junction holds 6 bases not matched to any gene. CDR1 and CDR2, looked up from the germline V gene, are SGHTA and FQGTGA.

Recombination connected TRBV7-3 to TRBJ1-1, with 9 bases aligning to TRBD1. The TCR originated in an adult man with Graves' hyperthyroidism. The specimen was peripheral blood or thyroid tissue (not recorded which). The bases read TGTGCCAGCAGCTTAACGCGACAGGGGGAAAGCACTGAAGCTTTCTTT. It translates to CASSLTRQGESTEAFF.